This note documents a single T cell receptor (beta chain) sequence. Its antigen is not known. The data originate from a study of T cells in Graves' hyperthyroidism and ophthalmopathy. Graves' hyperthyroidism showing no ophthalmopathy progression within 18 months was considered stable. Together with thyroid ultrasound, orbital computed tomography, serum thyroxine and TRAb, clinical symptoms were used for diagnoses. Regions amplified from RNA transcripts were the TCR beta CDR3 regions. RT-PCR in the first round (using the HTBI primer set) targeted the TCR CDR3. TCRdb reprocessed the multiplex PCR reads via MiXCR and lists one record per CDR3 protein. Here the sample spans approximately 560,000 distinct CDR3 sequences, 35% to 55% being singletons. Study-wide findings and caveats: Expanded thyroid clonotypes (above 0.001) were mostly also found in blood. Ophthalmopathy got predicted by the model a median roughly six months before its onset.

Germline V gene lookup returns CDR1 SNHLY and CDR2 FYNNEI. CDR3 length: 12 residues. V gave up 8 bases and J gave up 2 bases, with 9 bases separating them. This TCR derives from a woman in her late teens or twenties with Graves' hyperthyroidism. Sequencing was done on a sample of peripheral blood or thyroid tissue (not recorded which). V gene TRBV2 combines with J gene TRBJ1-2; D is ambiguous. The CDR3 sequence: CASLRENYGYTF. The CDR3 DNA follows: TGTGCCAGCCTGCGGGAGAACTATGGCTACACCTTC.